This T cell receptor (beta chain) was captured in a study of cytomegalovirus exposure and HLA in healthy donors. It was with 60 Vbeta and 13 Jbeta primers that the PCR ran. Profiled with immunoSEQ multiplex PCR; TCRdb holds only in-frame clones, not every one. This sample carries around 190,000 clones, roughly four fifths of them seen once, and the ten largest clones take 3% to 3.5%. Source material: PBMCs. The sequence came from a woman in her 30s in good health and CMV-seropositive.

The CDR3 sequence: CASSFQRTSGRAATQYF. The CDR3, as DNA: TGTGCCAGCAGCTTCCAGAGGACTAGCGGGAGGGCCGCGACCCAGTACTTC. The rearrangement links TRBV11-2 to TRBJ2-5, with TRBD2 matching over 15 bases. Trimming cost V 3 bases and J 7 bases; bases outside gene matches: 9. The CDR3 contains 17 residues. The V gene's germline CDR1 is SGHAT and CDR2 FQNNGV.